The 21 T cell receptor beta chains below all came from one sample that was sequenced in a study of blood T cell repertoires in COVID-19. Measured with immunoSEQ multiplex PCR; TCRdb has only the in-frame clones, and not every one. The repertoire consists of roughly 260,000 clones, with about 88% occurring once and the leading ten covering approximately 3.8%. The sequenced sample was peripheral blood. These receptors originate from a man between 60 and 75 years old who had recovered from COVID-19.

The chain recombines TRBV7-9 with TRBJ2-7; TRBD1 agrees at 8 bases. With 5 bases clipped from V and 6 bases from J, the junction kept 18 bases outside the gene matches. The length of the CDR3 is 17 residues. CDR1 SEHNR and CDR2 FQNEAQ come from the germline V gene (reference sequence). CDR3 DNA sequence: TGTGCCAGCAGCGACGCAGGGGGCCCTCTCGATGGGTTCGAGCAGTACTTC. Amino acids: CASSDAGGPLDGFEQYF.

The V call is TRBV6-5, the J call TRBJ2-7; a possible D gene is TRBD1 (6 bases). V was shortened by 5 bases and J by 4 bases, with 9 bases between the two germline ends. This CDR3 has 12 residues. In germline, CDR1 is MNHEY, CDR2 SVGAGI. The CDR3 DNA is TGTGCCAGCAGTCGGGACAAGTACGAGCAGTACTTC. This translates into CASSRDKYEQYF.

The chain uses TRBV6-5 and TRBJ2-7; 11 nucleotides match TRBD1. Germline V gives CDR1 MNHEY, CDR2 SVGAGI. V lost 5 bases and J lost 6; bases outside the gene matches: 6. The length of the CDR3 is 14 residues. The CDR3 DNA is TGTGCCAGCAGTAAGGACAGGGGGCTTTTCGAGCAGTACTTC. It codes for CASSKDRGLFEQYF.

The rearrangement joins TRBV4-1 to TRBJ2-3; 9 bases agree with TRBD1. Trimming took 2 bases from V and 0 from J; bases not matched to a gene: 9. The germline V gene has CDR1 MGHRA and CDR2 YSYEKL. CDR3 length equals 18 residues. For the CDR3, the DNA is TGCGCCAGCAGCCAATTCCAATTGGGGACAGGGAGCACAGATACGCAGTATTTT. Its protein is CASSQFQLGTGSTDTQYF.

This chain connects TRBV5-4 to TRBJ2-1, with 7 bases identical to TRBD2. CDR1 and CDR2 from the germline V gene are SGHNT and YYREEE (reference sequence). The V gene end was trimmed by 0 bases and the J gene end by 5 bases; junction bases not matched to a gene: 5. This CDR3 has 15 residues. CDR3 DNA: TGTGCCAGCAGCTTGGAACTAGCGCGAAACAATGAGCAGTTCTTC. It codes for CASSLELARNNEQFF.

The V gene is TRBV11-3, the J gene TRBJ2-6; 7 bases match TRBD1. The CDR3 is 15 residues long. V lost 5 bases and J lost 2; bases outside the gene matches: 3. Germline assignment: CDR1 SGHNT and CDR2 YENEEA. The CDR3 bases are TGTGCCAGCAGCCCCACAGGGGCTGGGGCCAACGTCCTGACTTTC. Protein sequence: CASSPTGAGANVLTF.

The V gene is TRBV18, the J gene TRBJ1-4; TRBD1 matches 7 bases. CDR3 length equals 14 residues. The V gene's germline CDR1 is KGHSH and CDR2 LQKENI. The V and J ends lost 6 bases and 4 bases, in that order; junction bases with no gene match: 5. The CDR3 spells CASSAGTDNEKLFF. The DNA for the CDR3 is TGTGCCAGCTCGGCCGGGACAGATAATGAAAAACTGTTTTTT. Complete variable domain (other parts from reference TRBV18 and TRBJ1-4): NAGVMQNPRHLVRRRGQEARLRCSPMKGHSHVYWYRQLPEEGLKFMVYLQKENIIDESGMPKERFSAEFPKEGPSILRIQQVVRGDSAAYFCASSAGTDNEKLFFGSGTQLSVL.

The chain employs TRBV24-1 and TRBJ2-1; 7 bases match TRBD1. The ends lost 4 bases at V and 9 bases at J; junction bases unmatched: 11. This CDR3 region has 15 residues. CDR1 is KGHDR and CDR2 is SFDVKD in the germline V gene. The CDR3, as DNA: TGTGCCACCAGTGAAGGGCAGGGGGTGTATTCTGAGCAGTTCTTC. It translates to CATSEGQGVYSEQFF.

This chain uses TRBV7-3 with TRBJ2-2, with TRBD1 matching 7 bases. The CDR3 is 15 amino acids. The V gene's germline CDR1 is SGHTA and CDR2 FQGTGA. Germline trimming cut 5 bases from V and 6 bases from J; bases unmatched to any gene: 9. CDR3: CASSRLAQGAGELFF. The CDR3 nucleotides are TGTGCCAGCAGCCGTCTCGCCCAGGGGGCCGGGGAGCTGTTTTTT.

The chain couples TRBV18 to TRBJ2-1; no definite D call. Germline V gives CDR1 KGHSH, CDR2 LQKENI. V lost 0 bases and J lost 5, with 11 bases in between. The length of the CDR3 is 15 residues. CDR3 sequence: CASSPPDFADNEQFF. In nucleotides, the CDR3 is TGTGCCAGCTCACCACCCGACTTTGCCGACAATGAGCAGTTCTTC.

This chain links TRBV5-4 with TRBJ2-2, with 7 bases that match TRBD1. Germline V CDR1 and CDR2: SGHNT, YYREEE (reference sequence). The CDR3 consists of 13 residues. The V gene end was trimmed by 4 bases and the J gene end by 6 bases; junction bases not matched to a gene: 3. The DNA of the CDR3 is TGTGCCAGCAGCGGACAGGTCCCCGGGGAGCTGTTTTTT. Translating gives CASSGQVPGELFF.

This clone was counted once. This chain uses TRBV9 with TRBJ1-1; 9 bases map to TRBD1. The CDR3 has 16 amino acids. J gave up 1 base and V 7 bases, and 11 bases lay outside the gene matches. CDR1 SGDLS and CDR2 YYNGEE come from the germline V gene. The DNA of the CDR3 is TGTGCCAGCGATGGGGGACAGGGAGTAGGGAACACTGAAGCTTTCTTT. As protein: CASDGGQGVGNTEAFF.

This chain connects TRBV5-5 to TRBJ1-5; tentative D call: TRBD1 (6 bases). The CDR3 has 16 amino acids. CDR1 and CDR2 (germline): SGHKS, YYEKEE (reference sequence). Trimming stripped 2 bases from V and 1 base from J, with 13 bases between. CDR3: CASSFGGLISNQPQHF. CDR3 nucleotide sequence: TGTGCCAGCAGCTTCGGGGGGCTAATAAGCAATCAGCCCCAGCATTTT. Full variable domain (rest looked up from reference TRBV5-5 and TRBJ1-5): DAGVTQSPTHLIKTRGQQVTLRCSPISGHKSVSWYQQVLGQGPQFIFQYYEKEERGRGNFPDRFSARQFPNYSSELNVNALLLGDSALYLCASSFGGLISNQPQHFGDGTRLSIL.

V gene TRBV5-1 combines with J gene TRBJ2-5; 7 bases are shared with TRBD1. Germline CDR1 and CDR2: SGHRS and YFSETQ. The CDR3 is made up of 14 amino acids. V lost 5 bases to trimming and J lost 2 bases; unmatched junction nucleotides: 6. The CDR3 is CASSQMTGQETQYF. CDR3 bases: TGCGCCAGCAGTCAGATGACAGGGCAAGAGACCCAGTACTTC. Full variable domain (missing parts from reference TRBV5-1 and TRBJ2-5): KAGVTQTPRYLIKTRGQQVTLSCSPISGHRSVSWYQQTPGQGLQFLFEYFSETQRNKGNFPGRFSGRQFSNSRSEMNVSTLELGDSALYLCASSQMTGQETQYFGPGTRLLVL.

The CDR3 spells CAWSVTDYQPQHF. The CDR3, as DNA: TGTGCCTGGAGTGTGACAGACTATCAGCCCCAGCATTTT. This chain uses TRBV30 with TRBJ1-5, with D possibly TRBD1 on 5 matching bases. V lost 0 bases to trimming and J lost 5 bases, with 8 bases between them. Germline-derived CDR1 and CDR2 are GTSNPN and SVGIG (reference sequence). This CDR3 has 13 amino acids.

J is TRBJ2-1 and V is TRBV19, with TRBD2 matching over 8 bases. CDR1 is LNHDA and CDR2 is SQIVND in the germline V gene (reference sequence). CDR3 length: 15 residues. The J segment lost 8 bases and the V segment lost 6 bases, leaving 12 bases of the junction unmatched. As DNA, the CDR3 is TGTGCCAGTAGGGAACCGGGACTAGGTGTCTATGAGCAGTTCTTC. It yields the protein CASREPGLGVYEQFF. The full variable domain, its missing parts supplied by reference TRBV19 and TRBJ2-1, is DGGITQSPKYLFRKEGQNVTLSCEQNLNHDAMYWYRQDPGQGLRLIYYSQIVNDFQKGDIAEGYSVSREKKESFPLTVTSAQKNPTAFYLCASREPGLGVYEQFFGPGTRLTVL.

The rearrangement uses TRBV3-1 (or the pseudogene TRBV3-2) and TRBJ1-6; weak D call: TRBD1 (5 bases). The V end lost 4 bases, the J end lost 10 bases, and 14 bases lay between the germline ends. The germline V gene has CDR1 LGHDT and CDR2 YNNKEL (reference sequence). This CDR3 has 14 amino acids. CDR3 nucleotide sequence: TGTGCCAGCAGCCCTCGGGCGGAGGGGTCACCCCTCCACTTT. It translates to CASSPRAEGSPLHF.

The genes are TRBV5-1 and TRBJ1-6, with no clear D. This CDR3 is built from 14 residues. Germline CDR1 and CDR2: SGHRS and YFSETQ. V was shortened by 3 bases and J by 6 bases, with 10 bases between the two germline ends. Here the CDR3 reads CASSSGGFNSPLHF. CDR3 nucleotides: TGCGCCAGCAGCTCAGGAGGGTTTAATTCACCCCTCCACTTT.

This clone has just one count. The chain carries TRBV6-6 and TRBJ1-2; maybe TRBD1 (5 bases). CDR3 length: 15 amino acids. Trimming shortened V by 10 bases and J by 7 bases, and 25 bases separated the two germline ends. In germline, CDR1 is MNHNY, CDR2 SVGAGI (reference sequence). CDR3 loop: CATITRAGIGSGYTF. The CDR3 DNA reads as TGTGCCACCATTACTCGAGCAGGGATTGGTAGTGGCTACACCTTC.

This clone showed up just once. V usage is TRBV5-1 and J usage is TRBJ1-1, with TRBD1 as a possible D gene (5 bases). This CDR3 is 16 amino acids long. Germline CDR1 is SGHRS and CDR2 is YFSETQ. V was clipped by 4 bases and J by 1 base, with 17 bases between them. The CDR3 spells CASSRGLGVPNTEAFF. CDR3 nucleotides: TGCGCCAGCAGCCGGGGGTTGGGGGTCCCGAACACTGAAGCTTTCTTT.

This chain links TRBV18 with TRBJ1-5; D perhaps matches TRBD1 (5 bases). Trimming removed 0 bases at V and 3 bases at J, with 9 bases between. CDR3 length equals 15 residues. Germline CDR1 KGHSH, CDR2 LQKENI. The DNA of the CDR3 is TGTGCCAGCTCACCACCGTCAGGGATCAATCAGCCCCAGCATTTT. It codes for CASSPPSGINQPQHF.